A selection of T cell receptor beta chains follows, all from one sample in a study of cytomegalovirus exposure and HLA in healthy donors. Sequencing was performed with immunoSEQ multiplex PCR; in TCRdb, only in-frame clones are kept and a portion is missing. The table lists 130,000 or so clones, around 66% of them singletons. The sequencing sample was made of PBMCs. The receptors were gathered from a young man in good health and CMV-seronegative. The CDR3 runs from the conserved cysteine through the conserved F or W. D genes are given only for firm matches. Clone size, where shown, is once, few, many, or a class for clones that have expanded.

NA 14 TRBJ2-2 NA TRBV7-9 TGTGCCAGCAGCTTAGTAGCAGGGCCCGGGGAGCTGTTTTTT CASSLVAGPGELFF
NA 16 TRBJ1-1 NA TRBV13 TGTGCCAGCAGCTACACGATAACAGGGTATTTGACTGAAGCTTTCTTT CASSYTITGYLTEAFF
NA 15 TRBJ2-7 NA TRBV4-2 TGTGCCAGCAGCCAAGAGGGTACAGGTTCCTACGAGCAGTACTTC CASSQEGTGSYEQYF
NA 18 TRBJ1-5 NA TRBV19 TGTGCCAGTAGTATAGCCAGAATCTGGACAGTCAGCAATCAGCCCCAGCATTTT CASSIARIWTVSNQPQHF
NA 14 TRBJ2-1 TRBD1 TRBV6-5 TGTGCCAGCAGGGGGACAGGGTCATACAATGAGCAGTTCTTC CASRGTGSYNEQFF
once 14 TRBJ1-1 TRBD1 TRBV7-3 TGTGCCAGCAGCCTGACAGGGGGCTACACTGAAGCTTTCTTT CASSLTGGYTEAFF
NA 16 TRBJ1-1 NA TRBV15 TGTGCCACGACGATGAAGGGGTCGCCTGGTTACACTGAAGCTTTCTTT CATTMKGSPGYTEAFF
NA 12 TRBJ1-1 NA TRBV6-5 TGTGCCACAGCCTCAGGGGCGACTGAAGCTTTCTTT CATASGATEAFF
NA 12 TRBJ2-7 NA TRBV7-2 TGTGCCAGCAGCGCCGGGGACTACGAGCAGTACTTC CASSAGDYEQYF
few 15 TRBJ1-4 NA TRBV9 TGTGCCAGCAGCGTATCCGGCAGGGTGTCCGAAAAACTGTTTTTT CASSVSGRVSEKLFF
NA 15 TRBJ2-1 TRBD2 TRBV10-2 TGCGCCAGCAGACCGACTAGCGGGAGGCAAAATGAGCAGTTCTTC CASRPTSGRQNEQFF
once 14 TRBJ2-4 NA TRBV5-4 TGTGCCAGCAGCTTGGGGCAGGGCAAAAACATTCAGTACTTC CASSLGQGKNIQYF
NA 13 TRBJ2-2 NA TRBV10-3 TGTGCCATCACTGATACGAACACCGGGGAGCTGTTTTTT CAITDTNTGELFF
NA 14 TRBJ1-5 NA TRBV7-8 TGTGCCAGCAGCTCTTCGACAGGAAATCAGCCCCAGCATTTT CASSSSTGNQPQHF
NA 14 TRBJ1-5 TRBD1 TRBV30 TGTGCCTGGAGTCCCGGGACAGGTGATCAGCCCCAGCATTTT CAWSPGTGDQPQHF
NA 11 TRBJ2-1 NA TRBV19 TGTGCCAGTAGTACCGTCCGGGAGCAGTTCTTC CASSTVREQFF
NA 13 TRBJ2-3 NA TRBV18 TGTGCCAGCTCATCTACGGTCGCAGATACGCAGTATTTT CASSSTVADTQYF
NA 12 TRBJ2-7 NA TRBV28 TGTGCCAGCAGTCGGCTGGGGGCCGAGCAGTACTTC CASSRLGAEQYF
NA 14 TRBJ2-5 NA TRBV2 TGTGCCAGCAGTGAAGAAGGCTTCCGGATACAGCATTACTTC CASSEEGFRIQHYF
NA 13 TRBJ2-7 NA TRBV2 TGTGCCAGCAGTCGGCTGGGACTCTACGAGCAGTACTTC CASSRLGLYEQYF
NA 15 TRBJ2-2 TRBD2 TRBV19 TGTGCCAGTAGTATTGGTCTAGCGGCCTCCGGGGAGCTGTTTTTT CASSIGLAASGELFF
NA 16 TRBJ2-1 TRBD1 TRBV5-1 TGCGCCAGCAGCTTGGGGGACAGCCCCCCCTACAATGAGCAGTTCTTC CASSLGDSPPYNEQFF
NA 15 TRBJ1-6 NA TRBV5-8 TGTGCCAGCAGCTTGGGACAAGCCATGAATTCACCCCTCCACTTT CASSLGQAMNSPLHF
NA 16 TRBJ2-6 NA TRBV6-6 TGTGCCAGCAGGACAGTTCCCAGCTCTGGGGCCAACGTCCTGACTTTC CASRTVPSSGANVLTF
NA 13 TRBJ2-5 TRBD2 TRBV5-1 TGCGCCAGCACCCGTGGGACTAGCGAGACCCAGTACTTC CASTRGTSETQYF
NA 19 TRBJ2-3 TRBD2 TRBV7-9 TGTGCCAGCAGCCCAACGACCCCGGCGGGTAGCGGGGGTCCAGATACGCAGTATTTT CASSPTTPAGSGGPDTQYF